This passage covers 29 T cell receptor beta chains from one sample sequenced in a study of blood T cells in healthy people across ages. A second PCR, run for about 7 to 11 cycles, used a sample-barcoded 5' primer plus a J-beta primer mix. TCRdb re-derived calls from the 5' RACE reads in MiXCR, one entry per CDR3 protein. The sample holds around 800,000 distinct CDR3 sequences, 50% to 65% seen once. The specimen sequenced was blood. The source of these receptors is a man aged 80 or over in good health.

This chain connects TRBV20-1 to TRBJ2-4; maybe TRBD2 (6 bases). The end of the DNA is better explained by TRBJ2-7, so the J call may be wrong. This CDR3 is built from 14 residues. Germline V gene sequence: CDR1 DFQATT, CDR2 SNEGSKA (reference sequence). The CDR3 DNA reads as TGCAGTGCTAGATCCGGGACTGTCTCCTACGAGCAGTACTTC. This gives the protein CSARSGTVSYEQYF.

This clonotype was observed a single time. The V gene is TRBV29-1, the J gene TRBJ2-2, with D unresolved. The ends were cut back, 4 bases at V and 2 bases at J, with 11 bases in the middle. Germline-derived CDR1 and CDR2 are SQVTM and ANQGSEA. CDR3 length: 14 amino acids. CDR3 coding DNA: TGCAGCGTTGCGGTTGGGGTCAACACCGGGGAGCTGTTTTTT. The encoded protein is CSVAVGVNTGELFF.

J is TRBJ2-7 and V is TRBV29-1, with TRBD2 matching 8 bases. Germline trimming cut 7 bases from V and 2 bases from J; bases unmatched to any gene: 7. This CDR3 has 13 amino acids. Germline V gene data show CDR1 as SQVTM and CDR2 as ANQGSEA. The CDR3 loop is CSARGLVAYEQYF. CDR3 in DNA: TGCAGCGCGAGGGGACTAGTGGCCTACGAGCAGTACTTC.

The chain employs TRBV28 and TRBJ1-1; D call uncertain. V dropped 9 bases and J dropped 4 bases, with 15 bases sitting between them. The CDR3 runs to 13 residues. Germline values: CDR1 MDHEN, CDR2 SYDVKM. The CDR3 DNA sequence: TGTGCCAGTACGGGAATAGTGGCCACTGAAGCTTTCTTT. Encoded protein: CASTGIVATEAFF.

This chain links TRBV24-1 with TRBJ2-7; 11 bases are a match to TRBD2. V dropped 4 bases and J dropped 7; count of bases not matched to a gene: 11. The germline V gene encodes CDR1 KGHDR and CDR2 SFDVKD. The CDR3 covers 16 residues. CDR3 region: CATSDLTSGTHNEQYF. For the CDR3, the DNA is TGTGCCACCAGTGACTTGACTAGCGGGACTCACAATGAGCAGTACTTC.

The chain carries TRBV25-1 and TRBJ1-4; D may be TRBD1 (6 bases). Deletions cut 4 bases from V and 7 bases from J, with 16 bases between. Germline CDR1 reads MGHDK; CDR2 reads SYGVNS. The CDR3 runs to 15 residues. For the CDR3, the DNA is TGTGCCAGCAGTGCTCAGGGGAGGGTAGTTGAAAAACTGTTTTTT. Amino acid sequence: CASSAQGRVVEKLFF. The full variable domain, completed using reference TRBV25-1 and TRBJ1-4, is EADIYQTPRYLVIGTGKKITLECSQTMGHDKMYWYQQDPGMELHLIHYSYGVNSTEKGDLSSESTVSRIRTEHFPLTLESARPSHTSQYLCASSAQGRVVEKLFFGSGTQLSVL.

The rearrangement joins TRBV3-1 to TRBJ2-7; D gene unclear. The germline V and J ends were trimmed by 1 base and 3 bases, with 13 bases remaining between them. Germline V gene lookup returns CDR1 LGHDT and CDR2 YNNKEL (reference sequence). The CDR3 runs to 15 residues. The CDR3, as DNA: TGTGCCAGCAGCCAAGCCTCGGGTGTTCACTACGAGCAGTACTTC. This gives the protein CASSQASGVHYEQYF.

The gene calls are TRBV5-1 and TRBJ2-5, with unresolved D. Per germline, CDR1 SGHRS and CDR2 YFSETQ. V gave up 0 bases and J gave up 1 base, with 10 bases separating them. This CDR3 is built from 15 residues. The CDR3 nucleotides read TGCGCCAGCAGCTTGGAAGGACCGATCCAAGAGACCCAGTACTTC. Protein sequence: CASSLEGPIQETQYF.

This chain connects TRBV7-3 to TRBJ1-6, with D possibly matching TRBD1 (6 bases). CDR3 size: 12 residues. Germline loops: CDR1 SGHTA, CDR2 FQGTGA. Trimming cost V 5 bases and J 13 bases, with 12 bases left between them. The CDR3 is CASSTFQGPLHF. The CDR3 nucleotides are TGTGCCAGCAGCACTTTCCAGGGGCCCCTCCACTTT.

The CDR3 sequence is CASSVSTSAPGGEDTQYF. The CDR3 DNA is TGTGCCAGCAGCGTTTCGACTAGCGCACCCGGAGGGGAAGATACGCAGTATTTT. V is TRBV7-9 and J is TRBJ2-3; 8 bases map to TRBD2. The junction had 18 bases not matched to a gene; V was cut back by 5 bases and J by 5 bases. Germline V lookup: CDR1 SEHNR, CDR2 FQNEAQ (reference sequence). This CDR3 has 18 residues.

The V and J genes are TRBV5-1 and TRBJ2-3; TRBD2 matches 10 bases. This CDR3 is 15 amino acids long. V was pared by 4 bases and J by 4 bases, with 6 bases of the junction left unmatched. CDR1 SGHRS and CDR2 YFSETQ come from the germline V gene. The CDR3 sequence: CASSPSGSHSDTQYF. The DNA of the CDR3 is TGCGCCAGCAGCCCTAGCGGGAGTCATTCAGATACGCAGTATTTT.

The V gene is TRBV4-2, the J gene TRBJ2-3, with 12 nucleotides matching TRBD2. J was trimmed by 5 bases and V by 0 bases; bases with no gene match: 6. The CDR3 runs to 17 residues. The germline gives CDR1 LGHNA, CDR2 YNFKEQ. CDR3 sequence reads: CASSQDGLAGGKDTQYF. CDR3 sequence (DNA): TGTGCCAGCAGCCAAGATGGGCTAGCGGGAGGGAAAGATACGCAGTATTTT.

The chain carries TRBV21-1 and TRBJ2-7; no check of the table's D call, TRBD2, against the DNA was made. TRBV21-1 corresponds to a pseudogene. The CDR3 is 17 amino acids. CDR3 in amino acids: CASLHSGLAGGVYEQYF. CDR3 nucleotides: TGTGCCAGCCTCCATTCGGGGTTAGCGGGAGGCGTCTACGAGCAGTACTTC.

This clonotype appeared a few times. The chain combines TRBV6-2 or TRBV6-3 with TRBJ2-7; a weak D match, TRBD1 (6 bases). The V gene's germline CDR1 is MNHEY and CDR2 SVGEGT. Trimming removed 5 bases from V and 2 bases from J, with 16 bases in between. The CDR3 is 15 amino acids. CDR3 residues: CASSQISGVPYEQYF. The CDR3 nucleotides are TGTGCCAGCAGTCAAATCTCAGGGGTACCCTACGAGCAGTACTTC.

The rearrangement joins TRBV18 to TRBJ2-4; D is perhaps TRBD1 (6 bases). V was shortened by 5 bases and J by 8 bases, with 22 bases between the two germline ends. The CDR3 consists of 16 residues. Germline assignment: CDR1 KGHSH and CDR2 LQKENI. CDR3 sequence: CASSSETGGSSDIQYF. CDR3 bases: TGTGCCAGCTCATCCGAGACAGGAGGCAGTTCGGACATTCAGTACTTC.

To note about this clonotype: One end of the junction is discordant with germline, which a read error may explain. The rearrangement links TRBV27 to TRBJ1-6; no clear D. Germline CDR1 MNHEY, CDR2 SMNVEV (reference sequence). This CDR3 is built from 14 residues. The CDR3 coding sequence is TGTGCCAGCAGCCTAGAGTCGTATAATTCGCCCCTCCACTTT. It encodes CASSLESYNSPLHF.

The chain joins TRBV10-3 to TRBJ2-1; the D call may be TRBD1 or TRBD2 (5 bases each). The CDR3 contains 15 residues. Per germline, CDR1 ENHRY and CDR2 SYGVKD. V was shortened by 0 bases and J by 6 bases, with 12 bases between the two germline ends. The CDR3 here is CAISESIGDANEQFF. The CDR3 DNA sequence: TGTGCCATCAGTGAGTCGATCGGGGACGCCAATGAGCAGTTCTTC.

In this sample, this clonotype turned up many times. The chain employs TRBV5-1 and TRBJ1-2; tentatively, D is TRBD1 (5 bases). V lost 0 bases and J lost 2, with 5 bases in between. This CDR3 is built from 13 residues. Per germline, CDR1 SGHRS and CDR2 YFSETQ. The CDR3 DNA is TGCGCCAGCAGCTTGGGACAGAACTATGGCTACACCTTC. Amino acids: CASSLGQNYGYTF. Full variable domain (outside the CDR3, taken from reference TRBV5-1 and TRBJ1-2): KAGVTQTPRYLIKTRGQQVTLSCSPISGHRSVSWYQQTPGQGLQFLFEYFSETQRNKGNFPGRFSGRQFSNSRSEMNVSTLELGDSALYLCASSLGQNYGYTFGSGTRLTVV.

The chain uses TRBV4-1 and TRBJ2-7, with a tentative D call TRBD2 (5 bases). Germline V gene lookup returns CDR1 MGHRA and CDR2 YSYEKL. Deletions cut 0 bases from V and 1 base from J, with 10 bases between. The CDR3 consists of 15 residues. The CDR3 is CASSQDGVGSYEQYF. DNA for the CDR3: TGCGCCAGCAGCCAAGACGGGGTCGGGTCCTACGAGCAGTACTTC.

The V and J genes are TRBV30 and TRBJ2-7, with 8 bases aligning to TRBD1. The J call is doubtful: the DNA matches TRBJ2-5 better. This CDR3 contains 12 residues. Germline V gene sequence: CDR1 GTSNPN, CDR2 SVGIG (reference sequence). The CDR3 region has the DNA TGTGCCTGGAGTGTACAGGGGGGGACCCAGTACTTC. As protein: CAWSVQGGTQYF.

The CDR3, as DNA: TGTGCCAGCAGCCAAGATCCTCACGCTAGCGGGAGGCTCGAGCAGTACTTC. This translates into CASSQDPHASGRLEQYF. The J gene is TRBJ2-4, the V gene TRBV14, with 11 bases aligning to TRBD2. The tail of the sequence fits TRBJ2-7 better, so the J call may be wrong. CDR3 length: 17 residues. Germline V CDR1 and CDR2: SGHDN, FVKESK.

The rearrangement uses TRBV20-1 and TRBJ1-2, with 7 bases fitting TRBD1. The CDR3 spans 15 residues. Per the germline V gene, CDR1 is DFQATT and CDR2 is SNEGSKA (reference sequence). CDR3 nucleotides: TGCATCCCCGCTGGAGGGGGCGGTGATGGCTATGGCTACACCTTC. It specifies CIPAGGGGDGYGYTF.

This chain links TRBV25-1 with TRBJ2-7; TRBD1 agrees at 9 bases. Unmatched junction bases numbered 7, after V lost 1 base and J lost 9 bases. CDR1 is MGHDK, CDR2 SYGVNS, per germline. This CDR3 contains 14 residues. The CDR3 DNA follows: TGTGCCAGCAGTGAATTGGGACAGGGAAAACGGCAGTACTTC. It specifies CASSELGQGKRQYF.

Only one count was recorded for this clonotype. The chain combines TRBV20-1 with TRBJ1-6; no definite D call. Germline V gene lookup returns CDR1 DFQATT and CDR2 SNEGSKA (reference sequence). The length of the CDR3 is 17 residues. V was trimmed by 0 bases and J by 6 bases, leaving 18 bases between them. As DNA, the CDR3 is TGCAGTGCTAGAGATACCGGGCAGCCTAGTACTAATTCACCCCTCCACTTT. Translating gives CSARDTGQPSTNSPLHF.

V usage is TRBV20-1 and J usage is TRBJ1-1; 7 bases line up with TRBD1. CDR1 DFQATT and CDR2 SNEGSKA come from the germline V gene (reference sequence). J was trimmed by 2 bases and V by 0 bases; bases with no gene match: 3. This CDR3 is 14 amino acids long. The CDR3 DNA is TGCAGTGCTAGAGAAGGGACAGTAAACACTGAAGCTTTCTTT. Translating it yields CSAREGTVNTEAFF.

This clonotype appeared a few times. Written as DNA, the CDR3 is TGTGCCAGCAGCTTATCCAGCGGACCCTCGACAGCCAAAAACATTCAGTACTTC. Translating it yields CASSLSSGPSTAKNIQYF. V and J are TRBV7-9 and TRBJ2-4; D is perhaps TRBD2 (5 bases). V lost 2 bases and J 0 bases, leaving 17 bases between the germline ends. This CDR3 spans 18 amino acids. The V gene's germline CDR1 is SEHNR and CDR2 FQNEAQ (reference sequence).

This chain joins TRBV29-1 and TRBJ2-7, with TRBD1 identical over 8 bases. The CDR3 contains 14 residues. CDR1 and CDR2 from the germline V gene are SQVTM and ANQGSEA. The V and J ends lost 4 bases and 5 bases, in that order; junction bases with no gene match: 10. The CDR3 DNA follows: TGCAGCGTTGGAGGTGCCCCCAGGGGGCACGAGCAGTACTTC. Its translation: CSVGGAPRGHEQYF.

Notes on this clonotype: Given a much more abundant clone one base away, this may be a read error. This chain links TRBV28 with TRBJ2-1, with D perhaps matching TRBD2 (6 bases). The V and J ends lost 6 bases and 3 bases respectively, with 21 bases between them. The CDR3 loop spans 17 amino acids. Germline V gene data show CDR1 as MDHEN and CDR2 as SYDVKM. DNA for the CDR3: TGTGCCAGCAGCCCGTCTCGTCCCGGACTACGCTACAATGAGCAGTTCTTC. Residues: CASSPSRPGLRYNEQFF. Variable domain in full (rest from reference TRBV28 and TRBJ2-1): DVKVTQSSRYLVKRTGEKVFLECVQDMDHENMFWYRQDPGLGLRLIYFSYDVKMKEKGDIPEGYSVSREKKERFSLILESASTNQTSMYLCASSPSRPGLRYNEQFFGPGTRLTVL.

CDR3 in DNA: TGTGCCAGCAGCCAAGATCGGCTAGCGGATAACTCCTACGAGCAGTACTTC. It codes for CASSQDRLADNSYEQYF. The rearrangement uses TRBV14 and TRBJ2-7, with 7 bases fitting TRBD2. With V trimmed by 0 bases and J by 0 bases, 8 bases remained unmatched. Germline V gene sequence: CDR1 SGHDN, CDR2 FVKESK. The CDR3 totals 17 residues.